The 32 T cell receptor beta chains given below trace back to one sample, sequenced in a study of blood T cell repertoires in COVID-19. TCRdb's copy holds only in-frame clones and misses some; the assay was immunoSEQ multiplex PCR. The sample shows approximately 170,000 clones, about 85% of them seen only once. The sequenced sample was peripheral blood. All receptors derive from a woman in her seventies with COVID-19, enrolled during active disease.

The chain carries TRBV20-1 and TRBJ1-1; TRBD1 matches at 7 bases. The CDR3 extends over 13 amino acids. Germline V gene data show CDR1 as DFQATT and CDR2 as SNEGSKA (reference sequence). Unmatched junction bases numbered 4, after V lost 3 bases and J lost 3 bases. The CDR3 spells CSASGTADTEAFF. The CDR3 DNA is TGCAGTGCTAGTGGGACAGCGGACACTGAAGCTTTCTTT.

The chain has TRBV5-1 and TRBJ2-3, with TRBD2 matching over 13 bases. CDR1 SGHRS and CDR2 YFSETQ come from the germline V gene. There are 16 residues in the CDR3. Unmatched junction bases numbered 2, after V lost 4 bases and J lost 0 bases. The CDR3 nucleotides are TGCGCCAGCAGCCCGGGACTAGCGGGGAGCACAGATACGCAGTATTTT. It specifies CASSPGLAGSTDTQYF.

This clone has just one count. This rearrangement joins TRBV29-1 to TRBJ1-1, with TRBD1 matching 7 bases. There are 13 residues in the CDR3. Germline CDR1 SQVTM, CDR2 ANQGSEA. The V segment lost 5 bases and the J segment 2 bases; nucleotides outside the gene matches: 5. The CDR3 DNA is TGCAGCGTTAACAGGGGACTTAACACTGAAGCTTTCTTT. This gives the protein CSVNRGLNTEAFF.

This clone was found once. The chain joins TRBV18 to TRBJ2-7, with D maybe TRBD2 (7 bases). V gave up 6 bases and J gave up 5 bases, with 11 bases separating them. Germline CDR1 KGHSH, CDR2 LQKENI. The CDR3 sequence is 12 residues long. The CDR3 region is CASSPGGDEQYV. The CDR3 DNA sequence: TGTGCCAGCTCTCCGGGGGGCGACGAGCAGTACGTC.

V gene TRBV7-8 combines with J gene TRBJ2-1; D is possibly TRBD2 (6 bases). The CDR3 has 14 residues. CDR1 is SGHVS, CDR2 FQNEAQ, per germline. The V end was cut by 5 bases, the J end by 6 bases, with 14 bases between. The CDR3 DNA is TGTGCCAGCAGCCCCTCCCGGGACTCCAATGAGCAGTTCTTC. Its translation: CASSPSRDSNEQFF.

The V gene is TRBV6-6, the J gene TRBJ2-5; D is perhaps TRBD2 (6 bases). There are 14 residues in the CDR3. With 0 bases removed from V and 5 bases from J, the gap between germline ends came to 10 bases. Germline assignment: CDR1 MNHNY and CDR2 SVGAGI (reference sequence). The CDR3: CASSYSEGAETQYF. For the CDR3, the DNA is TGTGCCAGCAGTTACTCGGAGGGCGCGGAGACCCAGTACTTC.

This clone has only one observation. The chain links TRBV5-1 to TRBJ2-7; TRBD1 aligns across 9 bases. The CDR3 is made up of 15 amino acids. V was pared by 7 bases and J by 2 bases, with 10 bases of the junction left unmatched. Germline-derived CDR1 and CDR2 are SGHRS and YFSETQ. In DNA form, the CDR3 reads TGCGCCAGCGGGAGGACAGGGGTAATGGCCTACGAGCAGTACTTC. The encoded protein is CASGRTGVMAYEQYF.

The chain is built from TRBV6-5 and TRBJ1-4; TRBD1 is a possible D gene (6 bases). Between the trimmed V and J ends, which lost 6 bases and 6 bases, there was a span of 17 bases. CDR1 and CDR2 (germline): MNHEY, SVGAGI. The CDR3 is 15 amino acids. In DNA, the CDR3 is TGTGCCAGCAGCGAGAGCAGGGGTTCATATGAAAAACTGTTTTTT. The encoded protein is CASSESRGSYEKLFF.

The chain combines TRBV19 with TRBJ2-3; maybe TRBD2 (5 bases). The CDR3 has 14 amino acids. Trimming removed 3 bases at V and 0 bases at J, with 7 bases between. CDR1 LNHDA and CDR2 SQIVND come from the germline V gene (reference sequence). The CDR3 region is CASSIERSTDTQYF. The CDR3 DNA reads TGTGCCAGTAGTATTGAGCGGAGCACAGATACGCAGTATTTT.

This sequence joins TRBV28 and TRBJ1-1, with a tentative D call TRBD1 (6 bases). Per the germline V gene, CDR1 is MDHEN and CDR2 is SYDVKM. The CDR3 is made up of 13 amino acids. Trimming removed 6 bases at V and 12 bases at J, with 20 bases between. The CDR3: CASRPHNRERSFF. Here the CDR3 DNA reads TGTGCCAGCAGACCCCACAACAGGGAACGGTCTTTCTTT. The full variable domain, rest sourced from reference TRBV28 and TRBJ1-1, is DVKVTQSSRYLVKRTGEKVFLECVQDMDHENMFWYRQDPGLGLRLIYFSYDVKMKEKGDIPEGYSVSREKKERFSLILESASTNQTSMYLCASRPHNRERSFFGQGTRLTVV.

This clone was seen a single time. The chain combines TRBV11-2 with TRBJ1-1, with D perhaps TRBD1 (6 bases). The length of the CDR3 is 15 residues. V lost 5 bases to trimming and J lost 5 bases, with 18 bases between them. Germline V lookup: CDR1 SGHAT, CDR2 FQNNGV. CDR3 region: CASSVTSGVGTEAFF. The CDR3 bases are TGTGCCAGCAGCGTAACGTCAGGGGTGGGAACTGAAGCTTTCTTT.

The gene calls are TRBV7-2 and TRBJ2-1, with a possible D match to TRBD2 (7 bases). The germline gives CDR1 SGHTA, CDR2 FQGNSA. The CDR3 has 15 residues. The V end was cut by 1 base, the J end by 6 bases, with 13 bases between. The CDR3 loop reads CASSLGRGRPNEQFF. In DNA, the CDR3 is TGTGCCAGCAGCTTAGGGCGGGGGCGACCCAATGAGCAGTTCTTC.

The genes are TRBV24-1 and TRBJ2-2; 8 bases fit TRBD1. Per germline, CDR1 KGHDR and CDR2 SFDVKD. J lost 1 base, V lost 8 bases, and 11 bases had no gene match. The CDR3 is 17 residues long. Here the CDR3 DNA reads TGTGCCACCACAGGGAACAGGGGGGACAGGAACACCGGGGAGCTGTTTTTT. Its translation is CATTGNRGDRNTGELFF.

This clone came up a few times. V is TRBV29-1 and J is TRBJ1-1; TRBD1 agrees at 11 bases. Per germline, CDR1 SQVTM and CDR2 ANQGSEA. V shed 7 bases, J shed 4 bases, and the junction held 8 bases outside the gene matches. This CDR3 has 14 residues. CDR3 nucleotide sequence: TGCAGCGCTAAGGACAGGGGGCGGGTCACTGAAGCTTTCTTT. Protein product: CSAKDRGRVTEAFF.

The gene calls are TRBV5-1 and TRBJ2-5; TRBD2 agrees at 13 bases. With V trimmed by 4 bases and J by 4 bases, 7 bases remained unmatched. The CDR3 is 16 amino acids. Germline CDR1 and CDR2: SGHRS and YFSETQ. DNA for the CDR3: TGCGCCAGCAGCACCTCCGGACTAGCGGGGGTAGAGACCCAGTACTTC. This gives the protein CASSTSGLAGVETQYF.

The V gene is TRBV29-1, the J gene TRBJ2-2, with 7 bases aligning to TRBD2. The CDR3 is made up of 14 amino acids. Trimming took 7 bases from V and 0 from J; bases not matched to a gene: 5. From germline, CDR1 is SQVTM and CDR2 ANQGSEA. CDR3 DNA sequence: TGCAGCGCCTCTAGCGGCTCGAACACCGGGGAGCTGTTTTTT. As protein: CSASSGSNTGELFF.

About this clone: One junction end disagrees with the germline gene, perhaps due to a read error. The chain employs TRBV7-7 and TRBJ1-1; D perhaps matches TRBD1 (5 bases). This CDR3 is built from 13 residues. The V gene's germline CDR1 is SSHAT and CDR2 FNYEAQ (reference sequence). Here the CDR3 DNA reads TGTGCTAGCAGCCGGGACTCAAACACTGAAGCTTTCTTT. This codes for CASSRDSNTEAFF.

The V call is TRBV6-5, the J call TRBJ1-5; 7 bases match TRBD1. The CDR3 is made up of 15 amino acids. With V trimmed by 5 bases and J by 4 bases, 8 bases remained unmatched. Germline assignment: CDR1 MNHEY and CDR2 SVGAGI. Here the CDR3 DNA reads TGTGCCAGCAGTCCAATCCGGGACAGAAATCAGCCCCAGCATTTT. It codes for CASSPIRDRNQPQHF.

This clone was observed a handful of times. This chain uses TRBV10-3 with TRBJ1-1; 8 nucleotides line up with TRBD1. CDR1 and CDR2 (germline): ENHRY, SYGVKD. J gave up 6 bases and V 3 bases, and 12 bases lay outside the gene matches. The CDR3 has 16 residues. The CDR3 is CAISDFNPTGVPEAFF. For the CDR3, the DNA is TGTGCCATCAGTGATTTTAATCCGACAGGGGTCCCTGAAGCTTTCTTT.

This chain links TRBV3-1 (or the pseudogene TRBV3-2) with TRBJ2-2; 8 bases match TRBD2. The J segment lost 9 bases and the V segment lost 2 bases, leaving 5 bases of the junction unmatched. Germline-derived CDR1 and CDR2 are LGHDT and YNNKEL (reference sequence). The CDR3 runs to 14 residues. CDR3 coding DNA: TGTGCCAGCAGCCAATTCCTAGCGGGTCGGGAGCTGTTTTTT. Residues: CASSQFLAGRELFF.

V gene TRBV4-2 combines with J gene TRBJ1-5, with 9 nucleotides matching TRBD1. The CDR3 has 16 amino acids. The V and J ends lost 0 bases and 6 bases, in that order; junction bases with no gene match: 6. Germline CDR1 LGHNA, CDR2 YNFKEQ. In nucleotides, the CDR3 is TGTGCCAGCAGCCAAGATTCCGGGACAGGGTCTCAGCCCCAGCATTTT. Encoded protein: CASSQDSGTGSQPQHF.

The V gene is TRBV6-5, the J gene TRBJ1-1; possibly TRBD1 for D (5 bases). The CDR3 consists of 13 residues. Germline assignment: CDR1 MNHEY and CDR2 SVGAGI. V shed 8 bases and J shed 5 bases, with 15 bases lying between them. CDR3 sequence reads: CASAGGVDTEAFF. For the CDR3, the DNA is TGTGCCAGCGCCGGAGGGGTTGATACTGAAGCTTTCTTT.

This rearrangement joins TRBV18 to TRBJ1-1, with TRBD1 matching over 9 bases. With V trimmed by 8 bases and J by 6 bases, 13 bases remained unmatched. The CDR3 totals 15 residues. The germline V gene has CDR1 KGHSH and CDR2 LQKENI. DNA of the CDR3: TGTGCCAGCAGACAGGGGGGGGAGCTTTTAGCTGAAGCTTTCTTT. Translated, it gives CASRQGGELLAEAFF.

The genes are TRBV4-2 and TRBJ2-1; 8 bases map to TRBD2. V shed 0 bases and J 0 bases; nucleotides not matched to a gene: 7. The germline V gene has CDR1 LGHNA and CDR2 YNFKEQ. CDR3 size: 18 residues. The CDR3 DNA sequence: TGTGCCAGCAGCCAAGAATCCGCGGGAGGTATCTCCTACAATGAGCAGTTCTTC. Its protein is CASSQESAGGISYNEQFF.

This clone appeared once. The CDR3 region has the DNA TGTGCCAGCAGCTTTTTACCCGTAGACGGGAATGAAAAACTGTTTTTT. It translates to CASSFLPVDGNEKLFF. V is TRBV7-9 and J is TRBJ1-4; D call uncertain. CDR1 SEHNR and CDR2 FQNEAQ come from the germline V gene (reference sequence). This CDR3 has 16 amino acids. The ends were cut back, 3 bases at V and 5 bases at J, with 16 bases in the middle.

This clone has only a few counts. The chain carries TRBV29-1 and TRBJ2-7; D is unresolved. Germline V gene lookup returns CDR1 SQVTM and CDR2 ANQGSEA. The V and J ends lost 6 bases and 6 bases respectively, with 12 bases between them. The CDR3 runs to 11 residues. The CDR3 here is CSVLVLSEQYF. The CDR3 DNA is TGCAGCGTCCTAGTACTTAGCGAGCAGTACTTC.

The chain uses TRBV30 and TRBJ1-2, with D unresolved. Trimming took 4 bases from V and 6 from J, leaving 12 bases between them. There are 12 residues in the CDR3. Germline V gene data show CDR1 as GTSNPN and CDR2 as SVGIG (reference sequence). CDR3 sequence reads: CAWIPGSDGYTF. CDR3 coding DNA: TGTGCCTGGATCCCGGGGTCCGATGGCTACACCTTC.

The V gene is TRBV12-2, the J gene TRBJ2-7; the table's D call, TRBD1, has no DNA check behind it. TRBV12-2 is shown as a pseudogene. The CDR3 is 15 amino acids. This chain's CDR3 is CASRPWTGRSDEQYV. As DNA, the CDR3 is TGTGCAAGTCGCCCGTGGACAGGGAGGTCCGACGAGCAGTACGTC.

The genes are TRBV18 and TRBJ2-7; 9 nucleotides agree with TRBD2. The germline V gene encodes CDR1 KGHSH and CDR2 LQKENI. The trim removed 3 bases at V and 4 bases at J, leaving 10 bases unmatched. The CDR3 runs 16 residues. DNA of the CDR3: TGTGCCAGCTCACCGGGTACTAGCGGGTCCTTTTACGAGCAGTACTTC. This translates into CASSPGTSGSFYEQYF.

The chain carries TRBV28 and TRBJ2-1; TRBD2 might be the D (5 bases). Germline V lookup: CDR1 MDHEN, CDR2 SYDVKM. This CDR3 contains 12 residues. V shed 8 bases and J shed 4 bases, with 9 bases lying between them. CDR3 bases: TGTGCCAGCGGGGAGTGGTACAATGAGCAGTTCTTC. Translating gives CASGEWYNEQFF.

The rearrangement uses TRBV7-9 and TRBJ2-4; D unclear. Looked up from germline, CDR1 is SEHNR and CDR2 is FQNEAQ (reference sequence). Trimming took 3 bases from V and 6 from J, leaving 15 bases between them. CDR3 length: 15 residues. The CDR3 protein is CASSFPWASSNIQYF. The CDR3 DNA follows: TGTGCCAGCAGCTTCCCCTGGGCCAGTTCAAACATTCAGTACTTC.

This clone was counted once. The gene calls are TRBV18 and TRBJ1-2; TRBD1 is a possible D gene (5 bases). V shed 3 bases and J shed 3 bases, with 11 bases lying between them. The CDR3 spans 14 residues. Germline CDR1 is KGHSH and CDR2 is LQKENI. As DNA, the CDR3 is TGTGCCAGCTCACCTACGTCGGGGGACTATGGCTACACCTTC. Translated, it gives CASSPTSGDYGYTF.